This T cell receptor (beta chain) was retrieved from a study of T-cell memory formation after mild COVID-19 (dated by TCRdb to the early 2020s). With respect to the entire study: TCR sequence clusters from the two donors were found to be largely donor specific. Longitudinal TCRalpha and TCRbeta repertoire sequencing tracked T-cell clones expanding and contracting after mild COVID-19 in a couple of donors. Two young, previously healthy adult volunteers, one female and one male, were included in the cohort.

Overall results and qualifications from the work: From day 15 to 85, contracting clones showed balanced CD4/CD8 phenotypes, whereas a second wave of clones that expanded from day 15 to 37 leaned towards CD4+. Contracting CD4+ clones appeared mostly in the CM and EM memory subsets, whereas CD8+ clones were enriched in EMRA. The study included only two mild cases, and larger cohorts that include severe cases with pre-infection samples were judged to be necessary. Some responding clones were detected in pre-infection memory, which suggested that pre-existing cross-reactive memory T cells had joined the SARS-CoV-2 response. SARS-CoV-2 specificity of the second-wave clones peaking on day 37 was not confirmed.

Ficoll-Paque density gradient centrifugation was the method used to isolate PBMCs. A few counts support this clonotype. It lacks a known antigen. Per-nucleotide qualities are absent, and no much larger clonotype sits a single base away. Sequenced on an Illumina NovaSeq 6000. Using 5'RACE with constant-segment primers, TCRalpha and TCRbeta cDNA libraries were constructed, with sample barcodes and unique molecular identifiers added in the process. RNA was extracted from every sample with Trizol reagent. Libraries were amplified in two PCR steps, with a second sample barcode and Illumina TruSeq adapters added in the second step. The libraries were sequenced on an Illumina NovaSeq using 2 x 150 bp paired-end reads. The authors' pipeline ran thus. Demultiplexing of reads and collapsing into UMI-guided consensus sequences were performed with migec v1.2.7. Using mixcr v2.1.11, UMI consensuses were aligned to TRA and TRB V and J templates and then assembled into clonotypes. Clonotypes were classified as expanded or contracted when called significant by both edgeR and NoisET, with noise models trained on biological replicates. For edgeR calls, the cutoffs were a false discovery rate-adjusted p below 0.01 and a log2 fold-change threshold of 1. As an exploratory analysis of dynamics, PCA with hierarchical clustering was applied to max-normalized trajectories of the 1000 most abundant clonotypes. Separately sequenced CD4+ and CD8+ repertoires were used to assign a CD4 or CD8 phenotype to each responding clone. Clones were called with MiXCR by TCRdb after fastp trimmed the public reads at Q25, and only in-frame beta chains were retained. When rows share a CDR3 protein, they turn into one entry using the most common DNA and genes. These V and J calls derive from TCRdb rather than the authors' analysis. The sample contains roughly 550,000 distinct CDR3 sequences, 20% of them found a single time. The top ten constitute under 15% of the sample.

The origin of this receptor is an adult woman who had mild COVID-19 (a few samples of this study predate the infection). The sample titles of this study are shuffled in the database, so cell type and time point are left out; the donor was told from shared clones. What was sequenced was PBMCs or a T cell subset sorted from them (not recorded which).

The sequenced DNA is TGCGCCAGCAGCCAAGCACCTTCCGGGACAGGGGGCTCCTACGAGCAGTACTTC. Its translation is CASSQAPSGTGGSYEQYF. Recombination connected TRBV4-3 to TRBJ2-7; 11 bases in between match TRBD1. The CDR3 covers 18 residues, taking in both the cysteine and the phenylalanine. The sequence is cut down to CDR3 DNA, 54 bases in frame from base 1. For CDR1 and CDR2, the germline V gene lists LGHNA and YSLEER. The junction shows trimming of 1 base on V and 0 bases on J, and the gene matches do not reach 8 bases of it.